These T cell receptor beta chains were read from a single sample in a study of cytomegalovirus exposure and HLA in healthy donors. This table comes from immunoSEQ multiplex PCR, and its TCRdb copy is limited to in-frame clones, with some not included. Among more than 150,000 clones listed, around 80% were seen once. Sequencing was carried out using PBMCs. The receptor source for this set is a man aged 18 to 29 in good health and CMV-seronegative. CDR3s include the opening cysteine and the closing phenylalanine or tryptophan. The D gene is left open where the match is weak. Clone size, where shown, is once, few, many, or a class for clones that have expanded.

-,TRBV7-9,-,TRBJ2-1,CASSLEFSSNEQFF,TGTGCCAGCAGCTTAGAGTTTAGTTCGAATGAGCAGTTCTTC
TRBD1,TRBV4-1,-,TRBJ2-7,CASSQAHRQGVSYEQYF,TGCGCCAGCAGCCAAGCCCATAGACAGGGCGTCTCCTACGAGCAGTACTTC
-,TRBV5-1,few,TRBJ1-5,CASSFDSGADQPQHF,TGCGCCAGCAGCTTCGATTCAGGGGCGGACCAGCCCCAGCATTTT
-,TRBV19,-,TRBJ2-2,CASNFGTVPGELFF,TGTGCCAGTAATTTCGGGACTGTCCCCGGGGAGCTGTTTTTT
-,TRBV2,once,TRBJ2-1,CARSFYSGLSYNEQFF,TGTGCCAGGTCCTTTTATAGCGGTCTCTCCTACAATGAGCAGTTCTTC
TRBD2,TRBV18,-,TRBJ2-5,CASSPGEGETQYF,TGTGCCAGCTCACCAGGGGAGGGGGAGACCCAGTACTTC
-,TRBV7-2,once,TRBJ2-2,CASSLAANTGELFF,TGTGCCAGCAGCTTAGCCGCGAACACCGGGGAGCTGTTTTTT
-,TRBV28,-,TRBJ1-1,CASSIVVGLNTEAFF,TGTGCCAGCAGCATCGTGGTGGGCCTGAACACTGAAGCTTTCTTT
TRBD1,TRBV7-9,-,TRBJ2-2,CASSPLVGTGDNTGELFF,TGTGCCAGCAGCCCCCTCGTGGGGACAGGGGACAACACCGGGGAGCTGTTTTTT
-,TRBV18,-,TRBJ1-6,CASSPEGGYNSPLHF,TGTGCCAGCTCGCCTGAGGGAGGCTATAATTCACCCCTCCACTTT
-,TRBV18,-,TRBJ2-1,CASSPPILGGISEQFF,TGTGCCAGCTCACCCCCAATACTAGGTGGGATTTCTGAGCAGTTCTTC
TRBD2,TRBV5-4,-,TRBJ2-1,CASSFRRLADYNEQFF,TGTGCCAGCAGCTTTCGCAGACTAGCCGATTACAATGAGCAGTTCTTC